This T cell receptor (beta chain) was profiled in a study of shared clonotypes between healthy human individuals. On the study more broadly: CD4 naive cells filled three plates per donor, CD4 memory three, CD8 naive two and CD8 memory one.

Whole-study results and caveats: Larger estimated richness was generally seen in naive subsets than in memory subsets. Only blood was sampled, and tissue TCR repertoires likely differ from blood ones. What limited the represented genetic and exposure-history diversity was the small number of donors.

The V gene end was trimmed by 2 bases and the J gene end by 0 bases; junction bases not matched to a gene: 9. This CDR3 comprises 18 residues. Germline V gene data show CDR1 as SGHTA and CDR2 as FQGNSA. A remark on this clone: Antigen: not known.

The protocol was immunoSEQ multiplex PCR, while the TCRdb copy is restricted to in-frame clones and leaves out a portion. The repertoire consists of about 770,000 clones, with 55% to 75% occurring once and the leading ten covering under 2%. Material for sequencing was memory CD4+ T cells sorted from blood. Sample subset: CD45RA-negative fraction. This chain links TRBV7-2 with TRBJ2-3; 9 bases match TRBD2. This TCR was sampled from a woman aged 30 to 39 in good health. The CDR3 DNA is TGTGCCAGCAGCTTATTGGCGGGAGGGCCTGGTAGCACAGATACGCAGTATTTT. Its translation: CASSLLAGGPGSTDTQYF.